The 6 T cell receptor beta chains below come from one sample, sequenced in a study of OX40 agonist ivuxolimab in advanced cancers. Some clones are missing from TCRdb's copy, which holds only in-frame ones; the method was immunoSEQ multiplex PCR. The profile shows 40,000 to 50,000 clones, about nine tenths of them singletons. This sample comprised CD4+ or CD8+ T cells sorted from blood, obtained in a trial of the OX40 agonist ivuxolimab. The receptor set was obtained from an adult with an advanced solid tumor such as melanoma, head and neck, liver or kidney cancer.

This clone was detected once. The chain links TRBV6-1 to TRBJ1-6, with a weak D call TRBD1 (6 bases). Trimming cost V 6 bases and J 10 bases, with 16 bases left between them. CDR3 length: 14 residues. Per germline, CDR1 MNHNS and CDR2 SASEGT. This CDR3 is CASSRDNRDSPLHF. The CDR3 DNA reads TGTGCCAGCAGCCGGGACAATCGGGACTCACCCCTCCACTTT.

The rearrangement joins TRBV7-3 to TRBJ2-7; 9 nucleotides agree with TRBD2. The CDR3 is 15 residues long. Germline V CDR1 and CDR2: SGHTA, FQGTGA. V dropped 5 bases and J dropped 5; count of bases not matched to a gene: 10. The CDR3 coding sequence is TGTGCCAGCAGCCCTCATAGCGGGAGTGTGGACGAGCAGTACTTC. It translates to CASSPHSGSVDEQYF.

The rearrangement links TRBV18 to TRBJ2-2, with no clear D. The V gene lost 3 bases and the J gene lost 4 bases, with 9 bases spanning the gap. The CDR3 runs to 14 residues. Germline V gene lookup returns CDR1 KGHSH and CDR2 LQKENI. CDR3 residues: CASSPRQVTGELFF. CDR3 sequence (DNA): TGTGCCAGCTCACCCCGACAAGTCACCGGGGAGCTGTTTTTT.

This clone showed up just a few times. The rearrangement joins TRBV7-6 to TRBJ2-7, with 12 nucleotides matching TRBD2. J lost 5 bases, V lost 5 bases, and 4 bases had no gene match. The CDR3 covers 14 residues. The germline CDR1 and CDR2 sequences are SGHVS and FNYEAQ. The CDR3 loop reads CASSIRLAGDEQYF. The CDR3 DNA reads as TGTGCCAGCAGCATCCGACTAGCGGGAGACGAGCAGTACTTC. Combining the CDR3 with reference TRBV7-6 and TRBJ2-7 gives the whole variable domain GAGVSQSPRYKVTKRGQDVALRCDPISGHVSLYWYRQALGQGPEFLTYFNYEAQQDKSGLPNDRFSAERPEGSISTLTIQRTEQRDSAMYRCASSIRLAGDEQYFGPGTRLTVT.

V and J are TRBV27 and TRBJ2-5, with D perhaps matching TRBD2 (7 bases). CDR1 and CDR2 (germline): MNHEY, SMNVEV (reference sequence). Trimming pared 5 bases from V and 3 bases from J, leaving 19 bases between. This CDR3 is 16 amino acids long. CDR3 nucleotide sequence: TGTGCCAGCAGTACCTCTAGGGGGGGGCTAAAAGAGACCCAGTACTTC. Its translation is CASSTSRGGLKETQYF.

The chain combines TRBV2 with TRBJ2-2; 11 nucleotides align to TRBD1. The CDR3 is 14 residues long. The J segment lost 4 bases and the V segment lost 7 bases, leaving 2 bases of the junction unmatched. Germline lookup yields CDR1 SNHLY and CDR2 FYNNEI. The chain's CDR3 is CASNGQGATGELFF. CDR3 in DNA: TGTGCCAGCAACGGACAGGGGGCCACCGGGGAGCTGTTTTTT. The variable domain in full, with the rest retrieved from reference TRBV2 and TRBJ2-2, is EPEVTQTPSHQVTQMGQEVILRCVPISNHLYFYWYRQILGQKVEFLVSFYNNEISEKSEIFDDQFSVERPDGSNFTLKIRSTKLEDSAMYFCASNGQGATGELFFGEGSRLTVL.